What follows are 11 T cell receptor beta chains derived from one specimen sequenced in a study of CD8 T cells in ankylosing spondylitis. One entry per CDR3 protein results from TCRdb running MiXCR on the 5' RACE reads. The sample lists about 39,000 distinct CDR3 sequences; less than 4% were seen once. Source material: blood, either unsorted or a sorted T cell fraction (not recorded which). The receptors derive from a male donor with ankylosing spondylitis or in good health (not recorded which).

This clonotype appeared many times. This chain links TRBV9 with TRBJ2-5; D is undetermined. Germline CDR1 is SGDLS and CDR2 is YYNGEE. The V gene lost 3 bases and the J gene lost 3 bases, with 12 bases spanning the gap. CDR3 length: 14 amino acids. CDR3 coding DNA: TGTGCCAGCAGCGCCGCGCTCTATGAAGAGACCCAGTACTTC. The encoded protein is CASSAALYEETQYF.

In its sample, this clonotype was seen many times. The chain carries TRBV9 and TRBJ2-3; D is undetermined. The CDR3 is 15 residues long. The germline gives CDR1 SGDLS, CDR2 YYNGEE. Trimming removed 4 bases at V and 2 bases at J, with 14 bases between. The CDR3 sequence: CASSPQIATTDTQYF. The CDR3 DNA is TGTGCCAGCAGCCCACAGATTGCCACCACAGATACGCAGTATTTT.

This clonotype is termed medium-sized. The chain combines TRBV9 with TRBJ2-2; D assignment may be TRBD1 or TRBD2 (5 bases each). This CDR3 comprises 16 residues. V was trimmed by 4 bases and J by 4 bases, leaving 17 bases between them. Germline CDR1 and CDR2: SGDLS and YYNGEE. The CDR3 DNA is TGTGCCAGCAGCCCCCCAACCGGGACCACCACCGGGGAGCTGTTTTTT. Protein sequence: CASSPPTGTTTGELFF.

This clonotype showed up many times. The rearrangement joins TRBV9 to TRBJ2-1, with 10 nucleotides matching TRBD2. Trimming took 6 bases from V and 6 from J; bases not matched to a gene: 9. Looked up from germline, CDR1 is SGDLS and CDR2 is YYNGEE. The CDR3 totals 15 residues. The CDR3 loop is CASTQREGLGNEQFF. CDR3 DNA: TGTGCCAGCACCCAGCGGGAGGGCCTAGGCAATGAGCAGTTCTTC.

At least ten counts were recorded for this clonotype. V is TRBV9 and J is TRBJ2-1, with TRBD2 matching 10 bases. V shed 4 bases and J 3 bases; nucleotides not matched to a gene: 10. The CDR3 is 17 amino acids. The germline V gene encodes CDR1 SGDLS and CDR2 YYNGEE. CDR3 protein: CASSPHIGTSVYNEQFF. CDR3 in DNA: TGTGCCAGCAGCCCGCACATCGGGACTAGCGTCTACAATGAGCAGTTCTTC.

The chain employs TRBV9 and TRBJ1-3; TRBD1 matches 10 bases. The junction had 9 bases not matched to a gene; V was cut back by 6 bases and J by 6 bases. This CDR3 contains 15 residues. Germline CDR1 and CDR2: SGDLS and YYNGEE. The CDR3 spells CASTRGQGTANTIYF. The CDR3 DNA sequence: TGTGCCAGCACAAGGGGACAGGGGACTGCAAACACCATATATTTT.

In its sample, this clonotype ranks as medium-sized. CDR3 DNA sequence: TGTGCCATCATCGAACTAGCGGGAGCCGGGGAGACCCAGTACTTC. Residues: CAIIELAGAGETQYF. The chain couples TRBV10-3 to TRBJ2-5, with 11 nucleotides matching TRBD2. The V gene's germline CDR1 is ENHRY and CDR2 SYGVKD. With 7 bases clipped from V and 5 bases from J, the junction kept 9 bases outside the gene matches. The CDR3 covers 15 residues.

This clonotype was seen at least ten times. The rearrangement links TRBV23-1 to TRBJ2-7; weak D call: TRBD1 (5 bases). TRBV23-1 is recorded as an ORF, its role being uncertain. The V end lost 2 bases, the J end lost 0 bases, and 17 bases lay between the germline ends. This CDR3 is built from 17 residues. CDR3 protein: CASSQPRLTVCSYEQYV. CDR3 DNA: TGCGCCAGCAGTCAACCAAGGTTGACAGTGTGCTCCTACGAGCAGTACGTC.

By sample fraction, this clonotype is medium-sized. This rearrangement joins TRBV9 to TRBJ2-1, with a weak D call TRBD1 (7 bases). V was shortened by 4 bases and J by 5 bases, with 16 bases between the two germline ends. The CDR3 has 15 amino acids. CDR1 and CDR2 from the germline V gene are SGDLS and YYNGEE. CDR3 DNA sequence: TGTGCCAGCAGCCCGCGGGACAGTTTGAACAATGAGCAGTTCTTC. Its translation is CASSPRDSLNNEQFF.

J is TRBJ2-6 and V is TRBV9, with 9 bases matching TRBD1. Germline lookup yields CDR1 SGDLS and CDR2 YYNGEE. This CDR3 has 19 amino acids. With 0 bases clipped from V and 1 base from J, the junction kept 8 bases outside the gene matches. CDR3 residues: CASSVGGGQGSSGANVLTF. The CDR3 nucleotides read TGTGCCAGCAGCGTAGGGGGGGGACAGGGCTCATCTGGGGCCAACGTCCTGACTTTC.

This clonotype has a count of ten or more. The chain uses TRBV9 and TRBJ2-3; D ambiguous. This CDR3 has 16 amino acids. V was trimmed by 4 bases and J by 2 bases, leaving 17 bases between them. Germline CDR1 SGDLS, CDR2 YYNGEE. CDR3 sequence reads: CASSLPGSLTTDTQYF. CDR3 in DNA: TGTGCCAGCAGCCTTCCCGGGTCCCTCACCACAGATACGCAGTATTTT.